Listed here are 3 T cell receptor beta chains from one sample, sequenced in a study of blood T cell repertoires in COVID-19. The data were produced by immunoSEQ multiplex PCR, yet TCRdb's version contains in-frame clones alone and is incomplete. The sample holds 200,000 to 250,000 clones, approximately 90% seen once. Sequencing input: peripheral blood. The origin of the receptors is a man younger than 40 with COVID-19, enrolled during active disease.

The V and J genes are TRBV29-1 and TRBJ2-7, with a weak D call TRBD1 (6 bases). This CDR3 is 16 amino acids long. Trimming shortened V by 4 bases and J by 2 bases, and 21 bases separated the two germline ends. Germline V lookup: CDR1 SQVTM, CDR2 ANQGSEA. The CDR3 sequence: CSVARGGTTQPYEQYF. The CDR3 region has the DNA TGCAGCGTTGCTAGAGGGGGTACAACCCAACCCTACGAGCAGTACTTC.

CDR3 sequence reads: CASSVLGTDGDTIYF. The DNA for the CDR3 is TGTGCCAGCAGCGTTCTCGGGACAGATGGGGACACCATATATTTT. V usage is TRBV9 and J usage is TRBJ1-3; 7 positions agree with TRBD1. J was trimmed by 8 bases and V by 2 bases; bases with no gene match: 10. The CDR3 consists of 15 residues. Looked up from germline, CDR1 is SGDLS and CDR2 is YYNGEE.

V gene TRBV3-1 (or the pseudogene TRBV3-2) combines with J gene TRBJ2-1; 11 positions agree with TRBD2. V was pared by 5 bases and J by 6 bases, with 6 bases of the junction left unmatched. The CDR3 runs 15 residues. CDR1 LGHDT and CDR2 YNNKEL come from the germline V gene (reference sequence). The CDR3 region is CASSVLAGVSNEQFF. The CDR3 nucleotides read TGTGCCAGCAGCGTACTAGCGGGAGTTTCCAATGAGCAGTTCTTC.